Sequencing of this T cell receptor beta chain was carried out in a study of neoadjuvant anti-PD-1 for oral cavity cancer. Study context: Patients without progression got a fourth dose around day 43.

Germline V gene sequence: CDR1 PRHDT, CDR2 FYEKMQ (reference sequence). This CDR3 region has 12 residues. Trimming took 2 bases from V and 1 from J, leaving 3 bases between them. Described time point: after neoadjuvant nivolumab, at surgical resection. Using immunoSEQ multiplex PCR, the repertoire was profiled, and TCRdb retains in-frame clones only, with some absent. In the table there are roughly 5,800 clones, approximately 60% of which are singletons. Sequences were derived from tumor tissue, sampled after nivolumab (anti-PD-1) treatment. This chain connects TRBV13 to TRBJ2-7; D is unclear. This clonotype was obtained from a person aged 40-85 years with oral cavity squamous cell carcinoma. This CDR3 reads CASSLLSYEQYF. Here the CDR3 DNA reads TGTGCCAGCAGCTTACTGTCCTACGAGCAGTACTTC.